This entry is about one TCR beta chain. Germline V gives CDR1 SGHVS, CDR2 FQNEAQ. V was trimmed by 5 bases and J by 3 bases, leaving 10 bases between them. The CDR3 covers 13 residues. The data were taken from a study of control samples from healthy donors and cancer patients. Sequencing was performed with immunoSEQ multiplex PCR; in TCRdb, only in-frame clones are kept and a portion is missing. The sample includes 89,000 or so clones, 70% to 90% of them seen just once. This clonotype was obtained from a man in his forties or fifties in good health. The sequenced material came from blood. The V gene is TRBV7-8, the J gene TRBJ1-1; no definite D call. The CDR3 region has the DNA TGTGCCAGCAGCCTCCATTTTTACACTGAAGCTTTCTTT. Protein sequence: CASSLHFYTEAFF. The variable domain in full, with the rest retrieved from reference TRBV7-8 and TRBJ1-1, is GAGVSQSPRYKVAKRGQDVALRCDPISGHVSLFWYQQALGQGPEFLTYFQNEAQLDKSGLPSDRFFAERPEGSVSTLKIQRTQQEDSAVYLCASSLHFYTEAFFGQGTRLTVV.